This T cell receptor (beta chain) was observed in a study of OX40 agonist ivuxolimab in advanced cancers. The wider study: Patients received intravenous ivuxolimab every 2 weeks at 0.01 to 10 mg/kg.

Using immunoSEQ multiplex PCR, the repertoire was profiled, and TCRdb retains in-frame clones only, with some absent. The sample carries about 74,000 clones, roughly 90% recorded once. V shed 3 bases, J shed 5 bases, and the junction held 12 bases outside the gene matches. The germline V gene encodes CDR1 KGHSH and CDR2 LQKENI. The CDR3 has 17 amino acids. The input for sequencing was CD4+ or CD8+ T cells sorted from blood, taken in a trial of the OX40 agonist ivuxolimab. The rearrangement uses TRBV18 and TRBJ2-5; 10 bases are a match to TRBD1. This TCR was sampled from an adult with an advanced solid tumor such as melanoma, head and neck, liver or kidney cancer. The CDR3 nucleotides read TGTGCCAGCTCACCCCCCCAGGGACAGGGGCTAAGGGAGACCCAGTACTTC. Translating gives CASSPPQGQGLRETQYF.